Each of the 2 T cell receptor beta chains below was sequenced from the same sample in a study of identical twins. TCRdb reprocessed the 5' RACE reads with MiXCR, giving one entry per CDR3 protein. The sample includes 550,000 to 800,000 distinct CDR3 sequences, around 7.5% of them seen just once. These records were also assigned to another study, of yellow fever vaccine responses in identical twins.

The sequencing sample was made of PBMCs. The receptor set was obtained from a woman aged 18-35 years in good health.

This clonotype was counted at least ten times. The chain carries TRBV2 and TRBJ1-6, with 7 bases identical to TRBD1. V was clipped by 6 bases and J by 9 bases; unmatched bases: 8. From germline, CDR1 is SNHLY and CDR2 FYNNEI. The CDR3 has 14 residues. This chain's CDR3 is CASRSGGTSSPLHF. For the CDR3, the DNA is TGTGCCAGCAGGTCAGGGGGGACTTCTTCACCCCTCCACTTT.

The sample holds a few counts of this clonotype. The chain combines TRBV6-1 with TRBJ2-7, with 7 bases identical to TRBD1. Germline CDR1 MNHNS, CDR2 SASEGT. This CDR3 region has 16 residues. Germline trimming cut 5 bases from V and 0 bases from J; bases unmatched to any gene: 10. In DNA, the CDR3 is TGTGCCAGCAGTACGGGTCCCAGGGGGAGCTCCTACGAGCAGTACTTC. It encodes CASSTGPRGSSYEQYF.